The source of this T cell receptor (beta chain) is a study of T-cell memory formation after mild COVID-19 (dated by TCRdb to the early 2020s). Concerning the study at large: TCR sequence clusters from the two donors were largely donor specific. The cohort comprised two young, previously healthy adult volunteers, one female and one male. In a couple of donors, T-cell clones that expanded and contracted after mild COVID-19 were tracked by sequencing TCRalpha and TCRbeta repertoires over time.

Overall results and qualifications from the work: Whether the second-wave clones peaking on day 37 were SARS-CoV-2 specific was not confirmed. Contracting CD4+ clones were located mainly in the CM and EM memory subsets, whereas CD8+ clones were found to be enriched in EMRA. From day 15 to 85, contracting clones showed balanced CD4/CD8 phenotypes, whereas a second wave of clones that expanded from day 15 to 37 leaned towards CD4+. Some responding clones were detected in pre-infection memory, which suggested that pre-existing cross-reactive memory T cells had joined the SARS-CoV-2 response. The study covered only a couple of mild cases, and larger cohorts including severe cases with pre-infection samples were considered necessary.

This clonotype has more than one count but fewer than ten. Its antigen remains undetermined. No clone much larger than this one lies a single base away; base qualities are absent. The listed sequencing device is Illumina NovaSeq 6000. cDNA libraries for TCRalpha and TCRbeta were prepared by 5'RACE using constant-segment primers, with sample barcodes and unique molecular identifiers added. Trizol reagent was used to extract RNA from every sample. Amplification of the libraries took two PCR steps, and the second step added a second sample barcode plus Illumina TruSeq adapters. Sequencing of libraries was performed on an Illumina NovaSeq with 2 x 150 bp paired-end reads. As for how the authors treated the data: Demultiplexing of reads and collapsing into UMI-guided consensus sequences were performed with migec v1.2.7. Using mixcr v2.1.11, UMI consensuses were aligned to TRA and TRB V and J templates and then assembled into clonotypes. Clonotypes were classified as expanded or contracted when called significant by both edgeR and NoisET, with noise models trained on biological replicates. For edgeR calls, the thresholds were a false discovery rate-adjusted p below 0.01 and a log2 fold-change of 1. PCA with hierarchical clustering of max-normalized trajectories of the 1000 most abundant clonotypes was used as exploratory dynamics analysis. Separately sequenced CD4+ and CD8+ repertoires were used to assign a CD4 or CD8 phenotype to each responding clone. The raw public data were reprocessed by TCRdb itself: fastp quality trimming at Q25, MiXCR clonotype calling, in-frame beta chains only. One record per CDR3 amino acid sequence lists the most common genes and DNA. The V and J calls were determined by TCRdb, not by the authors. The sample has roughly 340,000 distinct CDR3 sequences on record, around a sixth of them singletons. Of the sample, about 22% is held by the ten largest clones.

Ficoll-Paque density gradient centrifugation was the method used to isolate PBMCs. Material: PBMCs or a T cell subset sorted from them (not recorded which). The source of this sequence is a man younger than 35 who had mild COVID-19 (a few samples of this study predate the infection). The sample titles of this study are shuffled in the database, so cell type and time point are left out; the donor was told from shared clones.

The CDR3 protein: CASSKAGSGYTEAFF. In nucleotide form, the sequence is TGTGCCAGCAGCAAGGCAGGGAGCGGGTACACTGAAGCTTTCTTT. The rearrangement combines TRBV3-1 with TRBJ1-1; the D gene is perhaps TRBD1, from 5 matching bases. The CDR3, cysteine through phenylalanine, is 15 amino acids long. Of the read, only the CDR3 DNA is kept; its 45 bases are in frame from base 1. CDR1 and CDR2, per the germline V gene (reference sequence), are LGHDT and YNNKEL. Cut back by 5 bases and 3 bases, the V and J ends lie 16 bases apart.